The sequence of this TCR beta chain was determined in a study of shared clonotypes between healthy human individuals. As for the study in general: A couple of women and a few men aged 18 to 49 served as donors.

Whole-study findings and limits: Four donors held around 5% of naive CD4 clonotypes in common. Non-shared clonotypes had lower generation probabilities than clonotypes shared by all four sorted-subset donors.

TCRdb keeps only in-frame clones here, not all; method: immunoSEQ multiplex PCR. Among some 2.1 million clones listed, 80% to 95% were seen once. Naive CD8 cells lacked CD45RO and underwent positive selection for CCR7, leaving out terminally differentiated effector memory CD45RA+ cells. CDR1 is SGHRS and CDR2 is YFSETQ in the germline V gene. V lost 2 bases and J 5 bases, leaving 20 bases between the germline ends. The CDR3 spans 17 residues. This clone was observed once. The antigen is undetermined. The source is a man aged 18 to 29 in good health. Some clones in this sample may be carry-over from other donors' samples. Material for sequencing was naive CD8+ T cells from PBMCs. V and J are TRBV5-1 and TRBJ2-1, with D perhaps matching TRBD1 (6 bases). This chain's CDR3 is CASSFELNSRGHNEQFF. As DNA, the CDR3 is TGCGCCAGCAGCTTTGAATTAAACTCCAGGGGCCACAATGAGCAGTTCTTC.